The T cell receptor (beta chain) described here comes from a study of memory CD4+ T cells and cytomegalovirus serostatus. This clone has just a few counts. Data came from immunoSEQ multiplex PCR; TCRdb stores just in-frame clones and leaves some out. The sample records approximately 42,000 clones, around three quarters being singletons. CDR3 length: 15 residues. The V gene end was trimmed by 1 base and the J gene end by 6 bases; junction bases not matched to a gene: 4. Germline V CDR1 and CDR2: LNHNV, YYDKDF (reference sequence). Single viable CD3+CD4+CD8-CD45RO+ cells were sorted as the memory CD4+ T cells. Positive selection with CD4 microbeads enriched total CD4+ T cells.

V usage is TRBV15 and J usage is TRBJ2-1; TRBD1 agrees at 9 bases. The TCR originated in an adult in good health and CMV-seronegative. The source material was memory CD4+ T cells from blood. The CDR3 is CATSRGDRVINEQFF. For the CDR3, the DNA is TGTGCCACCAGCAGAGGGGACAGGGTGATCAATGAGCAGTTCTTC.